One sample yielded the 25 T cell receptor beta chains listed below, sequenced in a study of blood T cell repertoires in COVID-19. Clones were read by immunoSEQ multiplex PCR, and TCRdb kept only the in-frame ones, dropping some. There are some 200,000 clones in the sample; 80% to 90% occur only once, and around 9.2% lies in the top ten. Sequencing input: PBMCs or T cells enriched from blood (not recorded which). Receptors originate from a man aged 40-55 years who had recovered from COVID-19.

This clone has only a few counts. The chain is built from TRBV23-1 and TRBJ1-5; D not resolved. TRBV23-1 is an open reading frame, and its role is uncertain. Trimming shortened V by 7 bases and J by 4 bases, and 14 bases separated the two germline ends. This CDR3 comprises 14 residues. The CDR3 nucleotides are TGCGCCAGCACCCCCGGGTTGGGTAATCAGCCCCAGCATTTT. Protein: CASTPGLGNQPQHF.

The chain has TRBV27 and TRBJ1-5, with D perhaps matching TRBD1 (6 bases). The CDR3 sequence is 14 residues long. Germline V lookup: CDR1 MNHEY, CDR2 SMNVEV (reference sequence). Trimming cost V 6 bases and J 7 bases, with 16 bases left between them. CDR3 region: CASRYQGKGQPQHF. Written as DNA, the CDR3 is TGTGCCAGCAGATATCAGGGGAAGGGACAGCCCCAGCATTTT.

The chain is built from TRBV9 and TRBJ1-6, with 10 bases identical to TRBD1. The CDR3 has 15 amino acids. The V gene end was trimmed by 3 bases and the J gene end by 7 bases; junction bases not matched to a gene: 4. The germline V gene encodes CDR1 SGDLS and CDR2 YYNGEE. CDR3 region: CASSGGTGANSPLHF. As DNA, the CDR3 is TGTGCCAGCAGCGGAGGGACAGGGGCCAATTCACCCCTCCACTTT.

The chain is built from TRBV15 and TRBJ1-4; D is unresolved. Germline V gene lookup returns CDR1 LNHNV and CDR2 YYDKDF (reference sequence). The V end was cut by 0 bases, the J end by 3 bases, with 11 bases between. The length of the CDR3 is 16 residues. CDR3 protein: CATSRDPEKSNEKLFF. CDR3 nucleotide sequence: TGTGCCACCAGCAGAGATCCCGAGAAGTCTAATGAAAAACTGTTTTTT.

This sequence joins TRBV29-1 and TRBJ2-6, with D perhaps matching TRBD1 (5 bases). Per germline, CDR1 SQVTM and CDR2 ANQGSEA. The CDR3 has 15 residues. Deletions cut 6 bases from V and 0 bases from J, with 12 bases between. CDR3 nucleotide sequence: TGCAGCGTAGCCCAGGGAAGCTCTGGGGCCAACGTCCTGACTTTC. Residues: CSVAQGSSGANVLTF.

The chain uses TRBV18 and TRBJ1-1; D not certain. Deletions cut 2 bases from V and 6 bases from J, with 16 bases between. This CDR3 comprises 15 residues. CDR1 KGHSH and CDR2 LQKENI come from the germline V gene. The CDR3 protein is CASSPIDTGGAEAFF. The CDR3 nucleotides are TGTGCCAGCTCACCAATTGATACGGGCGGGGCTGAAGCTTTCTTT. Using reference TRBV18 and TRBJ1-1 for the parts outside the CDR3, the full variable domain is NAGVMQNPRHLVRRRGQEARLRCSPMKGHSHVYWYRQLPEEGLKFMVYLQKENIIDESGMPKERFSAEFPKEGPSILRIQQVVRGDSAAYFCASSPIDTGGAEAFFGQGTRLTVV.

This clone was detected a few times. V gene TRBV5-4 combines with J gene TRBJ2-3, with D perhaps matching TRBD2 (6 bases). Germline V gives CDR1 SGHNT, CDR2 YYREEE (reference sequence). The V end was cut by 2 bases, the J end by 5 bases, with 15 bases between. The CDR3 spans 15 residues. The CDR3 region is CASSFWRGREDTQYF. CDR3 in DNA: TGTGCCAGCAGCTTCTGGCGGGGTAGAGAAGATACGCAGTATTTT.

V is TRBV2 and J is TRBJ1-5, with TRBD1 matching over 10 bases. Germline loops: CDR1 SNHLY, CDR2 FYNNEI. Trimming at V came to 7 bases and at J to 5 bases, leaving 8 bases not matched to a gene. This CDR3 region has 15 residues. The CDR3 DNA is TGTGCCAGCACCTACCGAGGGACAGGGGATCAGCCCCAGCATTTT. This sequence encodes CASTYRGTGDQPQHF. The variable domain in full, completed from reference TRBV2 and TRBJ1-5, reads EPEVTQTPSHQVTQMGQEVILRCVPISNHLYFYWYRQILGQKVEFLVSFYNNEISEKSEIFDDQFSVERPDGSNFTLKIRSTKLEDSAMYFCASTYRGTGDQPQHFGDGTRLSIL.

This chain connects TRBV7-9 to TRBJ2-7; D might be TRBD1 (6 bases). With 4 bases removed from V and 1 base from J, the gap between germline ends came to 14 bases. Germline V gives CDR1 SEHNR, CDR2 FQNEAQ (reference sequence). The CDR3 runs to 15 residues. The CDR3 spells CASSSPGQQSYEQYF. DNA for the CDR3: TGTGCCAGCAGCTCCCCCGGACAGCAATCCTACGAGCAGTACTTC.

CDR3 protein: CASSQDRTSTRGYTF. The CDR3 bases are TGTGCCAGCAGCCAAGATAGGACTTCAACTCGGGGCTACACCTTC. This rearrangement joins TRBV14 to TRBJ1-2, with D hard to call. V lost 0 bases and J lost 8, with 16 bases in between. Per the germline V gene, CDR1 is SGHDN and CDR2 is FVKESK. This CDR3 has 15 residues.

This clone was seen a handful of times. The chain couples TRBV5-5 to TRBJ2-3, with a weak D call TRBD1 (5 bases). The germline gives CDR1 SGHKS, CDR2 YYEKEE (reference sequence). CDR3 length equals 15 residues. Deletions cut 0 bases from V and 4 bases from J, with 12 bases between. CDR3 coding DNA: TGTGCCAGCAGCTTGGTGGCAGGGATAGCAGATACGCAGTATTTT. Amino acid sequence: CASSLVAGIADTQYF.

The CDR3 loop reads CASSQVYGELFF. In DNA form, the CDR3 reads TGTGCCAGCAGCCAAGTATACGGGGAGCTGTTTTTT. The chain is built from TRBV14 and TRBJ2-2, with D unresolved. CDR3 size: 12 residues. Trimming stripped 1 base from V and 7 bases from J, with 4 bases between. Germline loops: CDR1 SGHDN, CDR2 FVKESK.

The chain is built from TRBV5-1 and TRBJ1-3, with D possibly matching TRBD1 (6 bases). This CDR3 spans 14 amino acids. CDR1 and CDR2 (germline): SGHRS, YFSETQ. Trimming left V 4 bases short and J 3 bases short, with 11 bases between. In DNA form, the CDR3 reads TGCGCCAGCAGCCCACAGGGTGGTGGAAACACCATATATTTT. Encoded protein: CASSPQGGGNTIYF.

The chain couples TRBV4-2 to TRBJ2-3; 10 nucleotides match TRBD2. The CDR3 is made up of 15 amino acids. CDR1 is LGHNA and CDR2 is YNFKEQ in the germline V gene. J gave up 4 bases and V 4 bases, and 5 bases lay outside the gene matches. CDR3 nucleotides: TGTGCCAGCAGCCTCGCCGGGACTAGCGCAGATACGCAGTATTTT. Translated, it gives CASSLAGTSADTQYF.

The J gene is TRBJ2-1, the V gene TRBV7-3; TRBD2 agrees at 10 bases. J was trimmed by 7 bases and V by 2 bases; bases with no gene match: 5. Germline loops: CDR1 SGHTA, CDR2 FQGTGA. The CDR3 loop spans 15 amino acids. Here the CDR3 reads CASSLSSGRWNEQFF. The CDR3 bases are TGTGCCAGCAGCTTATCTAGCGGGAGATGGAATGAGCAGTTCTTC.

The chain recombines TRBV12-3 or TRBV12-4 with TRBJ1-5; D unresolved. The CDR3 is 13 amino acids. V was pared by 6 bases and J by 7 bases, with 13 bases between. This CDR3 reads CASRKVDSQPQHF. The CDR3 DNA reads as TGTGCCAGCAGGAAAGTGGATAGCCAGCCCCAGCATTTT.

The CDR3 reads CASSVNSPLHF. The CDR3 nucleotides are TGTGCCAGCAGCGTAAATTCACCCCTCCACTTT. The V call is TRBV5-8, the J call TRBJ1-6; D is ambiguous. Germline CDR1 SGHTS, CDR2 YDEGEE. V was trimmed by 4 bases and J by 7 bases, leaving 3 bases between them. The CDR3 totals 11 residues. Drawing the rest from reference TRBV5-8 and TRBJ1-6, the complete variable domain is EAGVTQSPTHLIKTRGQQATLRCSPISGHTSVYWYQQALGLGLQFLLWYDEGEERNRGNFPPRFSGRQFPNYSSELNVNALELEDSALYLCASSVNSPLHFGNGTRLTVT.

The J gene is TRBJ1-2, the V gene TRBV7-2, with 7 bases matching TRBD1. Trimming removed 4 bases from V and 8 bases from J; junction bases left unmatched: 13. The germline V gene encodes CDR1 SGHTA and CDR2 FQGNSA. The CDR3 is made up of 15 amino acids. The CDR3 coding sequence is TGTGCCAGCAGCTCCCAAGGGACAGCCACCGGAGGCTACACCTTC. Protein: CASSSQGTATGGYTF.

The chain carries TRBV5-6 and TRBJ1-2; 7 bases align to TRBD1. The CDR3 is made up of 15 amino acids. CDR1 is SGHDT, CDR2 YYEEEE, per germline. V shed 4 bases, J shed 7 bases, and the junction held 13 bases outside the gene matches. The CDR3 nucleotides read TGTGCCAGCAGCCCCCCGATTACAGGGGTGAGTGGCTACACCTTC. Protein product: CASSPPITGVSGYTF. Looking up the rest from reference TRBV5-6 and TRBJ1-2 gives the full variable domain: DAGVTQSPTHLIKTRGQQVTLRCSPKSGHDTVSWYQQALGQGPQFIFQYYEEEERQRGNFPDRFSGHQFPNYSSELNVNALLLGDSALYLCASSPPITGVSGYTFGSGTRLTVV.

This clone was seen a handful of times. The chain couples TRBV7-9 to TRBJ2-3; 7 bases match TRBD2. The germline V gene encodes CDR1 SEHNR and CDR2 FQNEAQ (reference sequence). CDR3 length equals 15 residues. Trimming removed 1 base from V and 2 bases from J; junction bases left unmatched: 3. The CDR3 sequence: CASSLEAGYTDTQYF. CDR3 sequence (DNA): TGTGCCAGCAGCTTAGAAGCGGGGTACACAGATACGCAGTATTTT.

The chain recombines TRBV5-4 with TRBJ2-2, with D hard to call. Trimming removed 0 bases at V and 4 bases at J, with 13 bases between. The germline V gene has CDR1 SGHNT and CDR2 YYREEE (reference sequence). This CDR3 contains 16 residues. Written as DNA, the CDR3 is TGTGCCAGCAGCTTGGGTCCGGGTACGGCCACCGGGGAGCTGTTTTTT. This sequence encodes CASSLGPGTATGELFF.

This clone was found a few times. This chain connects TRBV30 to TRBJ1-2, with D possibly matching TRBD1 (5 bases). The CDR3 extends over 18 amino acids. Trimming stripped 5 bases from V and 4 bases from J, with 29 bases between. CDR1 GTSNPN and CDR2 SVGIG come from the germline V gene (reference sequence). The chain's CDR3 is CAWGRGGGGSRILYGYTF. The CDR3 coding sequence is TGTGCCTGGGGACGGGGGGGAGGAGGCTCCCGAATCCTCTATGGCTACACCTTC.

This chain connects TRBV5-1 to TRBJ1-1; D is undetermined. Trimming took off 0 bases at V and 0 bases at J, with 6 bases between the two ends. The germline gives CDR1 SGHRS, CDR2 YFSETQ. This CDR3 is 14 amino acids long. CDR3 DNA sequence: TGCGCCAGCAGCTTGGTTCAATTGAACACTGAAGCTTTCTTT. Its protein product is CASSLVQLNTEAFF. Full variable domain (remainder filled in from reference TRBV5-1 and TRBJ1-1): KAGVTQTPRYLIKTRGQQVTLSCSPISGHRSVSWYQQTPGQGLQFLFEYFSETQRNKGNFPGRFSGRQFSNSRSEMNVSTLELGDSALYLCASSLVQLNTEAFFGQGTRLTVV.

The chain couples TRBV3-1 (or the pseudogene TRBV3-2) to TRBJ2-7; TRBD1 might be the D (5 bases). The CDR3 is made up of 15 amino acids. CDR1 and CDR2 from the germline V gene are LGHDT and YNNKEL (reference sequence). V was cut by 4 bases and J by 2 bases, with 15 bases left in between. CDR3 DNA: TGTGCCAGCAGCCGGGGCCTCACTGGAACCTACGAGCAGTACTTC. Translation: CASSRGLTGTYEQYF.

The chain couples TRBV19 to TRBJ2-7, with TRBD2 matching 7 bases. CDR3 length: 15 residues. Germline loops: CDR1 LNHDA, CDR2 SQIVND (reference sequence). V lost 4 bases to trimming and J lost 3 bases; unmatched junction nucleotides: 9. CDR3 sequence (DNA): TGTGCCAGTAGTAGAGAGCGGGGTGGATTCTACGAGCAGTACTTC. Its translation: CASSRERGGFYEQYF.